The sample holds many counts of the clone carrying this T cell receptor (beta chain). Its matching antigen is unknown. This sample stems from a study of T cells after yellow fever vaccination. Study-level points and caveats: The appearance of a small share of clonotypes in both CD4 and CD8 compartments was observed. The booster saw the reappearance of most primary-vaccination clones (nearly 98% CD4, about 90% CD8). FACS-sorted repertoires might harbor abundant contaminating clonotypes from the bulk population.

They built TCR cDNA with 5'RACE template switching, a step that put in a universal primer site and UMIs. Each CDR3 protein is one row after TCRdb ran MiXCR on the 5' RACE reads. The sample gives about 260,000 distinct CDR3 sequences, approximately 3.5% of which show up once; roughly a fifth is in the top ten. The TCR sequence derives from a young man who received the YFV17D yellow fever vaccine. The sample here was PBMCs, taken 15 days after the yellow fever booster vaccination.

The CDR3 loop is CASAQGSGANVLTF. CDR3 nucleotides: TGTGCCAGCGCACAGGGTTCTGGGGCCAACGTCCTGACTTTC. This sequence joins TRBV7-3 and TRBJ2-6, with D perhaps TRBD1 (6 bases). The CDR3 spans 14 residues. The germline V gene encodes CDR1 SGHTA and CDR2 FQGTGA. Deletions cut 8 bases from V and 1 base from J, with 9 bases between.